This is a list of T cell receptor beta chains from one sample in a study of T-cell reconstitution after alpha-beta-depleted transplantation in children. TCRdb reprocessed the PCR reads with MiXCR, giving one entry per CDR3 protein. The sample contains over 150,000 distinct CDR3 sequences, about 14% of which appear only once. The material sequenced was PBMCs from the stem cell graft donor, taken from the stem cell graft. These receptors were collected from a human donor who donated a stem cell graft to a child with acute lymphoblastic leukemia. Both conserved end residues are part of each CDR3. The D gene is left open where the match is weak. Clone sizes are given selectively: once, few, many, or a class where the clone is expanded.

clone_size,j_call,v_call,d_call,cdr3_nt,cdr3_aa
.,TRBJ2-3,TRBV5-1,.,TGCGCCAGCACATTTCTTGGTACGCAGTATTTT,CASTFLGTQYF
many,TRBJ1-1,TRBV15,.,TGTGCCACCAGCAGAGGAAACACTGAAGCTTTCTTT,CATSRGNTEAFF
many,TRBJ1-4,TRBV5-1,.,TGCGCCAGCAGCGCGGAGCTGGGGGAAAAACTGTTTTTT,CASSAELGEKLFF
many,TRBJ2-2,TRBV6-1,.,TGTGCCAGCATCCTAGGGGGGGGCAGGACCGGGGAGCTGTTTTTT,CASILGGGRTGELFF
many,TRBJ2-7,TRBV5-1,.,TGCGCCAGCAGCTTGGGGGTCAGGGGTATCTACGAGCAGTACTTC,CASSLGVRGIYEQYF
.,TRBJ2-3,TRBV5-4,.,TGTGCCAGCAGCTTGGTCGCAGTCGGTGGGGATACGCAGTATTTT,CASSLVAVGGDTQYF
many,TRBJ2-1,TRBV5-1,.,TGCGCCAGCAGCTTGGTGCATTCGGCGCGCTCCTACAATGAGCAGTTCTTC,CASSLVHSARSYNEQFF
many,TRBJ2-5,TRBV3-1,.,TGTGCCAGCAGCCAAGTGGCGGCGGACGGGAAGACCCAGTACTTC,CASSQVAADGKTQYF
many,TRBJ1-1,TRBV5-1,.,TGCGCCAGCAGCTTGGGGGGAATAAGGAACACTGAAGCTTTCTTT,CASSLGGIRNTEAFF
many,TRBJ2-1,TRBV5-1,.,TGCGCCAGCAGCTTGCAGACAGTTAGTAACAATGAGCAGTTCTTC,CASSLQTVSNNEQFF
many,TRBJ2-2,TRBV20-1,.,TGCAGTGCTAGAGATCTCGCCGTCAGGGGCACCGGGGAGCTGTTTTTT,CSARDLAVRGTGELFF
few,TRBJ1-4,TRBV12-3/TRBV12-4,.,TGTGCCAGCAGCCCCGGAGCGCCTGGCGGTGAACTGTTTTTT,CASSPGAPGGELFF
many,TRBJ2-2,TRBV10-3,.,TGTGCCATCAGCGGCAGGGACACCGGGGAGCTGTTTTTT,CAISGRDTGELFF
few,TRBJ2-7,TRBV18,.,TGTGCCAGCTCCCTAGGACCGTCCGAGCAGTACTTC,CASSLGPSEQYF
.,TRBJ2-1,TRBV28,.,TGTGCCAGCAGGGGGACTCCGGGCAATGAGCAGTTCTTC,CASRGTPGNEQFF
.,TRBJ2-2,TRBV5-1,.,TGCGCCAGCAGCTTGAGTCCAGGGCGGGACACCGGGGAGCTGTTTTTT,CASSLSPGRDTGELFF
many,TRBJ2-5,TRBV12-3/TRBV12-4,.,TGTGCCAGCAGTTCTTGGCGGAACCAAGAGACCCAGTACTTC,CASSSWRNQETQYF
many,TRBJ2-3,TRBV10-2,TRBD2,TGCGCCAGCAGTGAGCGGCTAGCGGGAGTCTCAGATACGCAGTATTTT,CASSERLAGVSDTQYF
few,TRBJ1-5,TRBV20-1,.,TGCAGTGCCCTCGCGAGGGGCATCGGACAGCCCCAGCATTTT,CSALARGIGQPQHF
many,TRBJ1-5,TRBV4-1,TRBD1,TGCGCCAGCAGCCATCAACCCAGGGGGCGGTTGAGCAATCAGCCCCAGCATTTT,CASSHQPRGRLSNQPQHF
.,TRBJ2-2,TRBV11-3,TRBD2,TGTGCCAGCACCCGACTAGCGGGGAACACCGGGGAGCTGTTTTTT,CASTRLAGNTGELFF
many,TRBJ2-7,TRBV20-1,TRBD2,TGCAGTGCTAGAGATTACAAAGCGGGGATCTCCTACGAGCAGTACTTC,CSARDYKAGISYEQYF
.,TRBJ2-6,TRBV12-3/TRBV12-4,.,TGTGCCAGCAGTGAACTATGGAGCTCTGGGGCCAACGTCCTGACTTTC,CASSELWSSGANVLTF
many,TRBJ1-6,TRBV6-1,TRBD1,TGTGCCAGCAGTCGACCATGGGACAGGCAGGATTCACCCCTCCACTTT,CASSRPWDRQDSPLHF
few,TRBJ1-1,TRBV29-1,.,TGCAGCGTTGTGGAAGGGTGGGGAACTGAAGCTTTCTTT,CSVVEGWGTEAFF
many,TRBJ2-7,TRBV5-1,.,TGCGCCAGCAGCTCGCGCCAAGGACTAGGACAGGGCCACGAGCAGTACTTC,CASSSRQGLGQGHEQYF
many,TRBJ2-1,TRBV28,.,TGTGCCAGCAGTTTTATAGGTCTAGCGAAGGCATACAATGAGCAGTTCTTC,CASSFIGLAKAYNEQFF
many,TRBJ2-5,TRBV24-1,.,TGTGCCACCAGTGATTTGCTCACCGAGACCCAGTACTTC,CATSDLLTETQYF
many,TRBJ2-7,TRBV6-2/TRBV6-3,.,TGTGCCAGCAAGCGGCACGGATACTACGAGCAGTACTTC,CASKRHGYYEQYF
.,TRBJ2-6,TRBV13,TRBD1,TGTGCCAGCTCTAGGGGGACAGGGGTTTCTGGGGCCAACGTCCTGACTTTC,CASSRGTGVSGANVLTF
few,TRBJ2-5,TRBV27,TRBD1,TGTGCCAGCAGTTTAGGGGGGACAGGGTTTGAGACCCAGTACTTC,CASSLGGTGFETQYF
many,TRBJ2-7,TRBV27,.,TGTGCCAGCAGTTTCCGATCGGGGCCGGACTACGAGCAGTACTTC,CASSFRSGPDYEQYF
many,TRBJ1-1,TRBV7-8,TRBD1,TGTGCCAGCAGCGGAAGACAGGGGGCCGACACTGAAGCTTTCTTT,CASSGRQGADTEAFF
few,TRBJ2-2,TRBV5-1,TRBD2,TGCGCCAGCTCCTTGTCGGGAGGAACCGGGGAGCTGTTTTTT,CASSLSGGTGELFF
many,TRBJ1-1,TRBV5-1,.,TGCGCCAGCAGCTTATCACCTAAGAACACTGAAGCTTTCTTT,CASSLSPKNTEAFF
once,TRBJ1-2,TRBV20-1,.,TGCAGTGCTGCGAGGGACTCTAACTATGGCTACACCTTC,CSAARDSNYGYTF
many,TRBJ2-1,TRBV10-1,.,TGCGCCAGCAGTAACGGGTACAATGAGCAGTTCTTC,CASSNGYNEQFF
few,TRBJ2-7,TRBV6-1,.,TGTGCCAGCTCGGCCGAGGGCACGTACGAGCAGTACTTC,CASSAEGTYEQYF
.,TRBJ2-3,TRBV6-1,TRBD2,TGTGCCAGCAGAACCGGGACTAGGATTAACACAGATACGCAGTATTTT,CASRTGTRINTDTQYF
many,TRBJ2-1,TRBV6-4,TRBD2,TGTGCCAGCAGTGACCCCAGGACTAGCGGGAGGGCCCGCAATGAGCAGTTCTTC,CASSDPRTSGRARNEQFF
.,TRBJ2-1,TRBV11-3,TRBD2,TGTGCCAGCACCTCTAGCGGGCAGAGACGAATCGATGAGCAGTTCTTC,CASTSSGQRRIDEQFF
many,TRBJ2-5,TRBV5-1,.,TGCGCCAGCAGCTTGGCACTAGATGGGACCCAGTACTTC,CASSLALDGTQYF
many,TRBJ1-2,TRBV12-3/TRBV12-4,TRBD1,TGTGCCAGCAGTCCACAGGGGGAAGCGGGCTATGGCTACACCTTC,CASSPQGEAGYGYTF
many,TRBJ2-7,TRBV10-3,TRBD1,TGTGCCATCTCGGACAGGGGTCAAACGTACGAGCAGTACTTC,CAISDRGQTYEQYF